A single T cell receptor beta chain is shown here with its context. The antigen is not known. UMI labels and 5' RACE were used to prepare the TRB cDNA libraries. TCRdb re-analyzed the 5' RACE reads; it lists each CDR3 protein once, without DNA. The listing records about 120,000 distinct CDR3 sequences. These data belong to a study of CXCR3-negative and CXCR3-positive naive CD8 T cells. Study observations and caveats: In both naive subsets diversity was comparably high, whereas memory CD8+ cells showed much lower diversity. For naive cells, CXCR3-negative and CXCR3-positive subsets had similar TRBV-TRBJ usage; for memory cells, usage differed. Naive cells that were CXCR3-positive had more hydrophobic TRB CDR3s (compared with CXCR3-negative naive cells).

This CDR3 has 16 amino acids. The V gene's germline CDR1 is MDHEN and CDR2 SYDVKM. The sequence derives from a human donor in good health. Some clones in this sample may be carry-over from other donors' samples. The J gene is TRBJ1-5, the V gene TRBV28; TCRdb's D call, TRBD1, is unchecked because there is no DNA. Sequenced material: naive CXCR3- CD8+ T cells from blood. Described subset: CD45RO-CCR7+CD27+CD95- naive CD8+ T cells lacking CXCR3 (TNR3-). The CDR3 reads CASSLFPDRGRQPQHF.